This paragraph covers one TCR beta chain sequence. This clonotype was seen a few times. Its antigen remains unidentified. No quality values exist for individual bases; no much larger clone is one base distant. The roughly 39 donors, aged about 6 to 95 years, were systemically healthy Caucasian individuals from Russia. Around 10 milliliters of peripheral blood were drawn from each donor into EDTA-treated Vacutainer tubes. Ficoll-Paque density-gradient centrifugation was used to isolate PBMCs, with at least 7 million per sample. Total RNA was extracted from PBMCs with Trizol reagent, with at least 6 micrograms obtained per sample. For every donor, an aliquot of PBMCs went through flow cytometry to measure the percentages of naive CD45RAhigh/CD27high T cells. The data stem from a study of blood T cells in healthy people across ages (dated by TCRdb to the mid-2010s). Study-level background: In model experiments, roughly one uniquely barcoded TCR beta cDNA molecule per two T cells was captured by template switching. Using deep sequencing normalized with unique cDNA molecular identifiers, the study measured how TCR beta repertoire diversity changes with age. The donors were divided into four age groups: young (average around 16 years), middle-aged (approximately 41), aged (62) and long-lived (82). To avoid experimental bias, donors of different ages were randomly spread across the sequencing lanes. The study analyzed two additional independent replicas of 1 million unique cDNA reads from the same blood draw for two donors, one aged 18 to 29 and one aged 80 or older. What the study reported, not specific to this receptor: Observed TCR beta diversity correlated strongly with the percentage of naive T cells measured by flow cytometry. Compared with the aged group, the long-lived group had more naive CD4+ T cells, fewer expanded clones and increased TCR diversity, a pattern suggesting age selection. Because donor CMV infection status was unknown, age-related changes in expanded clonotypes were potentially confounded. Since profiling was done on bulk unsorted PBMCs, naive and antigen-experienced compartments could not be conclusively compared. As age increased, observed TCR beta diversity per million T cells dropped in a roughly linear way, and a significant reduction was already evident by age 40. Estimates of total diversity based on one million sequenced T cells were considered lower bounds and underestimates.

Library creation used 5' RACE. The data were produced on an Illumina HiSeq 2500. The second PCR ran for roughly 6 to 11 cycles and used a J-beta primer mix along with a sample-barcoded 5' primer. Each TCR beta cDNA molecule received a unique molecular identifier from a template-switch 5' adaptor carrying 12 random nucleotides. Each sample yielded at least 2.5 million CDR3-containing paired-end reads. First-strand cDNA synthesis was performed from all RNA using the Mint cDNA synthesis kit, with priming by a TRBC-specific oligonucleotide. Following uracil-DNA glycosylase treatment, all cDNA underwent a first 18-cycle PCR with the universal primers M1SS and BC2_uni_R. Processing in the source paper ran as follows. Normalization of each sample was performed by random selection of 1 million high-quality reads, each carrying a distinct molecular identifier. Reads with shared molecular identifiers were discarded instead of being binned into consensus sequences. MiTCR, with a Q25 quality threshold and the strictest error-elimination algorithm, was used for CDR3 identification, clonotype clustering and error correction. A nonparametric unseen species model with Euler transformation was used to estimate lower-bound total TCR beta diversity. Through fastp at Q25 and MiXCR, TCRdb rebuilt clones from the public reads, retaining in-frame beta chains. When rows share a CDR3 protein, they turn into one entry using the most common DNA and genes. V and J calls and clone size were set by TCRdb, not the authors. In this sample the table shows roughly 2 million distinct CDR3 sequences, about 50% of which occur a single time. The ten largest clones represent approximately 2% of the sample.

From its cysteine to its phenylalanine, the CDR3 spans 12 amino acids. Only CDR3 DNA remains: 36 bases, in frame from the first base. Cut back by 8 bases and 7 bases, the V and J ends lie 13 bases apart. The germline V gene supplies CDR1 MDHEN and CDR2 SYDVKM. The sequence came from a woman between 40 and 50 years old in good health. Sequences were obtained from blood. The chain uses TRBV28 and TRBJ2-3, with the D gene call left open. The CDR3 corresponds to CASFGGINTQYF. In nucleotides, the sequence is TGTGCCAGCTTTGGCGGAATTAATACGCAGTATTTT.